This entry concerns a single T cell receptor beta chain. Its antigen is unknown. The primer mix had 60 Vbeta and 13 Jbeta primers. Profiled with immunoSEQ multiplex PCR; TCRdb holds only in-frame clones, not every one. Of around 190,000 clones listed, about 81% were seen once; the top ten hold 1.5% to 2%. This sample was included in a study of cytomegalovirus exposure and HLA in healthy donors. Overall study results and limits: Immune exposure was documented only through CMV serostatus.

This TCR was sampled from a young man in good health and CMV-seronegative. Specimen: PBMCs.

The CDR3 nucleotides are TGTGCCAGCAGCTTAGTTGTGGACCCGGGGGGGACCCAGTACTTC. Translating it yields CASSLVVDPGGTQYF. This chain uses TRBV11-2 with TRBJ2-5; 7 bases fit TRBD2. This CDR3 region has 15 residues. With V trimmed by 1 base and J by 7 bases, 9 bases remained unmatched. The germline CDR1 and CDR2 sequences are SGHAT and FQNNGV.